This TCR beta chain derives from a study of vaccination effects on CD4 cells after COVID-19. Before sequencing took place, the ViraFEST assay used viral peptide pools to expand antigen-specific CD4+ T cells. Following 10 days of culture, CD4+ T cells were isolated. Participants completed two doses of the BNT162b2 or mRNA-1273 vaccine. Profiling relied on immunoSEQ multiplex PCR, and the TCRdb table lists in-frame clones only, not all of them. The table shows tens of thousands of clones, with more than 65% occurring only once. With respect to this clone: What it binds is not known.

The V end was cut by 5 bases, the J end by 1 base, with 8 bases between. The CDR3 consists of 13 residues. This TCR was recovered from a human donor who received a COVID-19 vaccine. The rearrangement links TRBV12-3 or TRBV12-4 to TRBJ2-5; D remains ambiguous. The specimen comprised CD4+ T cells from PBMCs cultured with HCoV-229E spike peptides, sampled after COVID-19 vaccination. CDR3 nucleotide sequence: TGTGCCAGCAGTCAGAGTATCCAAGAGACCCAGTACTTC. Protein sequence: CASSQSIQETQYF.